This T cell receptor beta chain stems from a study of cytomegalovirus exposure and HLA in healthy donors (dated by TCRdb to between 2016 and 2019). For context, the study as a whole: According to an earlier analysis of several hundred of the donors, about 179 million T cells yielded over 90 million unique TCR beta sequences and about 300 Gb of sequence data. An earlier analysis of approximately 500 of the donors applied high-throughput TCR beta sequencing to assess whether each TCR beta V gene segment acted as functional or pseudogenic. The later analysis used no new phenotypic data to find candidate immune exposures, relying instead on TCR beta sequences and their occurrence across donors. Donor age, sex, ethnicity and CMV serostatus were collected together with the repertoire data. The study profiled the T cell repertoires of 550 to 700 subjects by immunosequencing and related them to cytomegalovirus serostatus. Approximately 300 gigabases of sequencing data and approximately 91 million unique TCR sequences made up an early release that covered over 550 HLA-typed donors. HLA typing covered class I and class II loci at four-digit resolution. The study aimed to test whether cataloging public T cell receptors could reveal signatures of past pathogen exposure. Every repertoire in the discovery cohort had been generated on one and the same sequencing platform. To study patterns of TCR occurrence, a later analysis re-analyzed previously published TCR beta repertoires from 650 to 750 donors and added high-resolution HLA genotyping. Genome-wide SNP genotypes for about three fifths of the 666 donors were used in a later genetic analysis, which treated that subset as a discovery cohort. Across some 400 genotyped donors of the cohort, an average of roughly 250,000 unique TCR beta nucleotide sequences per donor were sequenced, and 15% to 20% of those sequences were non-productive. Along with the approximately 670-subject first cohort, a separate validation cohort of about 110 different subjects was used. Roughly five DR-DQ haplotypes were treated as single units for association and clustering because of strong linkage in the cohort. The number of typed donors differed by locus: about 620-640 for A, B, C, DRB1 and DQB1; some 500 for DQA1; 606 for DPA1; and around 470 for DPB1. The genetic ancestry cluster associated with self-reported Caucasian donors included roughly 84% of the roughly 400 genotyped donors. To predict cytomegalovirus infection status, the study combined high-throughput TCR immunosequencing, statistical association of individual TCRs with disease status, and machine learning. What the research found in general, with its limitations: Most TCR sequences were seen in very few donors, while some public TCRs were found in many individuals. A later analysis associated 16,951 TCR beta sequences with specific HLA alleles at a false discovery rate of 0.05. HLA typing was unavailable for some donors at each locus, so association tests used only the typed subset. In the study, around 150 TCR beta chains were listed as associated with cytomegalovirus. In a later analysis, TCR association rates were found to vary across HLA loci, with the most associated TCRs seen for DRB1 alleles and the fewest for HLA-C alleles. In a later genetic analysis, a missense DCLRE1C variant was associated with V-gene and J-gene trimming of TCR beta chains, and the association was replicated in an independent cohort. The classifier was reported to diagnose cytomegalovirus status with high specificity and sensitivity in both the original cohort and the validation cohort. It was suggested by the authors that the approach could potentially be generalized to other disease states and immunological phenotypes. CMV serostatus was the only immune exposure information available for the cohort. A further reported finding was that TCR beta sequences accurately predicted the HLA-A and HLA-B alleles for most subjects in the first cohort. According to a later analysis, most CMV-associated TCR beta chains appeared to be HLA-restricted, and the HLA associations seemed to be driven largely by CMV exposure. In this cohort, only TCR beta chains were sequenced, and detectable features were limited by the absence of alpha or paired-chain data. In a later analysis, several top co-occurrence clusters were reported to appear linked to parvovirus B19, influenza, CMV and Epstein-Barr virus. Over 15 rarely observed V segments, including chromosome 9 orphons, were excluded from the earlier analysis of approximately 600 of the donors because counts were too low. Three of the identified cytomegalovirus-associated TCR beta chains were confirmed in vitro to be specific for cytomegalovirus antigens. Some IMGT-functional V segments, including TRBV6-2 and TRBV6-3, could not be told apart with the 87-base-pair reads, so those segments were excluded. An earlier analysis of 587 of the donors showed that most TCR beta V segments appeared in productive rearrangements either about 87% or about 30% of the time, which broadly matched IMGT annotations. The sequencing pipeline was judged likely to have produced a cluster of highly shared sequence variants as a technical artifact. The presence/absence analyses assumed that sequencing depth was roughly uniform across donors, and that assumption may not be true. Strong co-occurrence of HLA alleles, especially DR and DQ, made assigning TCR associations to individual alleles difficult. Correlated functional status among segregating V segments might reflect linkage disequilibrium, but an unknown experimental factor could not be ruled out. Compared with equally common non-associated chains, HLA-associated TCR beta chains in a later analysis were more clonally expanded and had lower generation probabilities. In a later genetic analysis, fewer N-insertions in productive TCRs were reported among donors in an Asian-associated ancestry cluster than the approximately 670-donor mean.

Library method: the immunoSEQ multiplex PCR assay. The multiplex PCR relied on a mix of 60 forward primers for TCR Vbeta segments and 13 reverse primers for TCR Jbeta segments. A multiplex PCR assay on genomic DNA amplified the CDR3 region of rearranged TCR beta genes. The amplified TCR beta libraries were sequenced on the Illumina HiSeq System as 87-base-pair reads. In the authors' own workflow: Across the 700 or so repertoires, a later analysis counted approximately 75 million unique TCR beta chains, approximately 10 million of which were shared by at least two donors. Raw reads were error-corrected and collapsed into unique sequences by a nearest-neighbor algorithm in which closely related sequences were merged to remove PCR and sequencing errors. V, D and J gene segments were assigned by aligning CDR3 sequences to IMGT reference sequences. For a sequence to be retained, at least a six-nucleotide match to both a V gene segment and a J gene segment was required. A rearrangement counted as productive if the CDR3 had no stop codons and remained in frame with V and J, and every other rearrangement counted as non-productive. CDR3 was defined according to IMGT convention as the region running from the second conserved V-encoded cysteine to the conserved J-encoded phenylalanine. Sequences without an unambiguous match to a single V gene segment were excluded from the earlier analysis of several hundred of the donors. In an earlier analysis of a few hundred of the donors, V segments were called functional above 56.7% productive rearrangements and were called segregating when the between-donor standard deviation exceeded 5%. To diagnose cytomegalovirus status from the catalog of TCR beta chain sequences, a statistical classification framework was built. V and J gene assignment, in a later analysis, came from comparing TCR nucleotide sequences with IMGT/GENE-DB human TR gene sequences. In a later analysis, CDR3 sequences and most-parsimonious VDJ recombination scenarios were assigned using the TCRdist pipeline. In a later analysis, each TCR beta chain was defined by its CDR3 amino acid sequence together with its V-gene family, and reads without a unique V-gene family were excluded. A later analysis removed roughly 590 highly shared, low-generation-probability nucleotide sequences to deal with suspected cross-contamination and a sequencing artifact. In a later analysis, a clonal expansion index for each public chain was calculated from normalized within-repertoire ranks of inferred template counts. In a later analysis, generation probabilities were computed with a VDJ recombination model fitted to out-of-frame rearrangements, and the resulting probabilities were checked against IGoR. Hypergeometric tests were used in a later analysis to score TCR-TCR, TCR-HLA and TCR-CMV co-occurrence, with a repertoire-size bias correction applied to the TCR pairs. In a later analysis, false discovery rates were estimated by permuting HLA or CMV assignments 20 times. In a later analysis, co-occurring TCRs were grouped using DBSCAN, with TCRdist sequence similarity added in when clustering inside HLA-allele-positive subsets. Co-occurrence clustering excluded repertoires with fewer than 30,000 or more than 120,000 public chains, plus five with anomalous nucleotide sharing. Drawn from immuneACCESS, this table holds only the in-frame rearrangements with V and J called that TCRdb kept. Clones are partly lost; checked studies trace under half to an unresolved V gene and leave the rest unexplained. V and J calls and clone size come straight from that table; D and trimming were deduced from the DNA. Recorded for this sample are around 120,000 clones; 80% of them occurred a single time. In total, the top ten clones hold 8.8% of the sample.

To note about this clone: Its antigen target is currently unknown. No much larger clonotype is one base removed from it; base qualities were not supplied.

Taken from cysteine to phenylalanine, the CDR3 has 14 residues. Only the CDR3 DNA is retained, 42 bases long and in frame from the first base. Looking up the germline V gene (reference sequence) yields CDR1 SEHNR and CDR2 FQNEAQ. Trimming removed 5 bases from V and 4 bases from J; the gene matches leave 3 bases unexplained. The cohort comprised approximately 700 healthy bone marrow donors. At the time of sampling, every cohort member was nominally healthy, though immune exposures that went unrecorded were likely present. The donor was CMV seropositive and was included in the group of 250 to 350 seropositive cohort members. A peripheral blood sample was collected from each donor, and TCR beta sequencing was performed on peripheral blood mononuclear cells. Genomic DNA extraction from the blood cell samples was performed with the Qiagen DNeasy Blood Extraction Kit.

This sequence uses TRBV7-9 and TRBJ2-2; the central 8 bases match TRBD1. The receptor was derived from a female donor in good health and CMV-seropositive. The sample was PBMCs. The nucleotide sequence is given as TGTGCCAGCAGCATCGGACAGGGCACCGGGGAGCTGTTTTTT. Its translation is CASSIGQGTGELFF.